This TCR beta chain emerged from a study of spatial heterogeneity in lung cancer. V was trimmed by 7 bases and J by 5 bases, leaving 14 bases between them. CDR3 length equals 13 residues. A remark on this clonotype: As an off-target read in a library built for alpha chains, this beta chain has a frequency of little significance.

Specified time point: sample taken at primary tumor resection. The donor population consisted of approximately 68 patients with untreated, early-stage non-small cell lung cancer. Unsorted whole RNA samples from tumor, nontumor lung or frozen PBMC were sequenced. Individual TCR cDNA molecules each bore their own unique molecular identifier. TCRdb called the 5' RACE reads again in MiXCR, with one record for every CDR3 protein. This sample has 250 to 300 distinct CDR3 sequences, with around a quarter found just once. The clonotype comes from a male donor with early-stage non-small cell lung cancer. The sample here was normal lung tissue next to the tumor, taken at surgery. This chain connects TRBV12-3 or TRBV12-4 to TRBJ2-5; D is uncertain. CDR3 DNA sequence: TGTGCCAGCACCCCACGTCCCACGGAGACCCAGTACTTC. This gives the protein CASTPRPTETQYF.